This TCR beta chain was captured by sequencing in a study of beta chain features in type 1 diabetes. Study-level points and caveats: Fewer junction insertions and more nucleotide deletions appeared in type 1 diabetes patients. Among patients, naive, central memory and Treg TCRB repertoires appeared more similar than among healthy donors.

Points on this clone: Its matching antigen is unknown.

Sequenced material consisted of expressed TCRB transcripts (all of the isolated RNA was reverse transcribed). Sequencing was performed with immunoSEQ multiplex PCR; in TCRdb, only in-frame clones are kept and a portion is missing. The sample carries a few hundred thousand clones, roughly 21% recorded once. The CDR3 has 15 residues. Germline values: CDR1 SGHTA, CDR2 FQGTGA. Trimming stripped 5 bases from V and 3 bases from J, with 17 bases between. Specimen: naive CD4+ T cells from blood. J is TRBJ2-7 and V is TRBV7-3; D unresolved. This sequence was found in a woman in her late teens or twenties in good health. In DNA form, the CDR3 reads TGTGCCAGCAGCCCGATGGTCGCGGTGGGCTACGAGCAGTACTTC. Translation: CASSPMVAVGYEQYF.